This TCR beta chain was obtained from a study of blood T cell repertoires in COVID-19. Study background: COVID-19 samples collected from the United States, Italy and Spain covered acute and convalescent phases. The cDNA or gDNA used as material had been derived from T cells, B-cell-depleted T cells, or PBMCs.

Profiled with immunoSEQ multiplex PCR; TCRdb holds only in-frame clones, not every one. There are 200,000 to 300,000 clones in the sample; around 81% occur only once, and 6.5% to 9% lies in the top ten. This clone was counted once. The ends were cut back, 8 bases at V and 0 bases at J, with 17 bases in the middle. The CDR3 length is 17 residues. The germline V gene has CDR1 LNHNV and CDR2 YYDKDF (reference sequence). Enrolled during active infection, Seattle patients were then followed longitudinally. Sequenced input: peripheral blood. This rearrangement joins TRBV15 to TRBJ2-6; D is possibly TRBD1 (6 bases). The receptor's source is a woman over 75 with COVID-19, enrolled during active disease. CDR3 DNA: TGTGCCACCTCTCGGGCTGGACAGTACTCTGGGGCCAACGTCCTGACTTTC. Its translation is CATSRAGQYSGANVLTF.